Sequencing of this TCR beta chain was carried out in a study of blood T cell repertoires in COVID-19. Germline V gene sequence: CDR1 SNHLY, CDR2 FYNNEI. V was shortened by 6 bases and J by 0 bases, with 20 bases between the two germline ends. This CDR3 has 18 residues. In the original analysis: Estimates of nucleated cell counts were drawn from the amplification of reference gene primers. Profiling relied on immunoSEQ multiplex PCR, and the TCRdb table lists in-frame clones only, not all of them. From that table come the V and J calls and clone size; the DNA was used to work out D and trimming. The profile covers around 140,000 clones, with under 90% appearing a single time and about 8.4% taken by the ten largest.

V gene TRBV2 combines with J gene TRBJ1-4; D remains unclear. The sequencing sample was made of peripheral blood. The clonotype comes from a woman aged 55-75 years with active or convalescent COVID-19. The CDR3 protein is CASSPFSTDVATNEKLFF. In nucleotides, the CDR3 is TGTGCCAGCAGCCCCTTCTCCACAGATGTTGCAACTAATGAAAAACTGTTTTTT. The whole variable domain, filled in from reference TRBV2 and TRBJ1-4, reads EPEVTQTPSHQVTQMGQEVILRCVPISNHLYFYWYRQILGQKVEFLVSFYNNEISEKSEIFDDQFSVERPDGSNFTLKIRSTKLEDSAMYFCASSPFSTDVATNEKLFFGSGTQLSVL.